These 27 T cell receptor beta chains share one sample of origin, sequenced in a study of lymphopenia after photon versus proton radiotherapy. Using immunoSEQ multiplex PCR, the repertoire was profiled, and TCRdb retains in-frame clones only, with some absent. This table holds around 55,000 clones, around 84% found once. Sample: peripheral blood, taken from a patient treated with proton-based radiotherapy. All receptors derive from a man between 60 and 75 years old with pancreatic cancer.

The chain couples TRBV7-9 to TRBJ1-5; D uncertain. Trimming stripped 3 bases from V and 3 bases from J, with 9 bases between. CDR1 and CDR2 from the germline V gene are SEHNR and FQNEAQ (reference sequence). This CDR3 is built from 14 residues. The DNA of the CDR3 is TGTGCCAGCAGCTTGGCAGGACTCAATCAGCCCCAGCATTTT. Translated, it gives CASSLAGLNQPQHF.

J is TRBJ2-7 and V is TRBV9; D possibly matches TRBD1 or TRBD2 (5 bases each). The CDR3 contains 14 residues. Trimming stripped 4 bases from V and 3 bases from J, with 14 bases between. CDR1 SGDLS and CDR2 YYNGEE come from the germline V gene. The CDR3: CASSPRDGYYEQYF. CDR3 sequence (DNA): TGTGCCAGCAGCCCTCGGGACGGATACTACGAGCAGTACTTC.

The V and J genes are TRBV5-4 and TRBJ2-7, with D possibly matching TRBD1 (5 bases). V was clipped by 0 bases and J by 0 bases, with 10 bases between them. The CDR3 runs 15 residues. Germline values: CDR1 SGHNT, CDR2 YYREEE (reference sequence). In DNA, the CDR3 is TGTGCCAGCAGCTTGGGTCTTGACAGCTCCTACGAGCAGTACTTC. Amino acids: CASSLGLDSSYEQYF.

This clone occurred once. The chain couples TRBV4-2 to TRBJ1-1; 8 positions match TRBD1. The CDR3 covers 13 residues. The V gene's germline CDR1 is LGHNA and CDR2 YNFKEQ. With 5 bases clipped from V and 7 bases from J, the junction kept 6 bases outside the gene matches. The CDR3 protein is CASSAGQGFEAFF. As DNA, the CDR3 is TGTGCCAGCAGCGCCGGACAGGGTTTTGAAGCTTTCTTT.

The chain is built from TRBV7-9 and TRBJ1-2; D might be TRBD1 (5 bases). V was clipped by 5 bases and J by 8 bases, with 21 bases between them. Germline V gene sequence: CDR1 SEHNR, CDR2 FQNEAQ (reference sequence). The CDR3 contains 15 residues. The CDR3 bases are TGTGCCAGCAGCCCACCGGGGGAAGCTACGGGGGGCTACACCTTC. Protein: CASSPPGEATGGYTF.

The rearrangement links TRBV28 to TRBJ2-7; 9 nucleotides match TRBD1. The trim removed 6 bases at V and 4 bases at J, leaving 7 bases unmatched. This CDR3 spans 14 amino acids. Germline V gene data show CDR1 as MDHEN and CDR2 as SYDVKM. CDR3 loop: CASRKGQGSYEQYF. In DNA, the CDR3 is TGTGCCAGCAGGAAGGGACAGGGTTCGTACGAGCAGTACTTC.

J is TRBJ2-1 and V is TRBV5-1; 11 bases align to TRBD2. The V gene's germline CDR1 is SGHRS and CDR2 YFSETQ. Unmatched junction bases numbered 7, after V lost 4 bases and J lost 7 bases. This CDR3 is built from 15 residues. The CDR3 loop reads CASSMTSGTRNEQFF. In DNA, the CDR3 is TGCGCCAGCAGCATGACTAGCGGGACTAGGAATGAGCAGTTCTTC. The full variable domain, its missing parts supplied by reference TRBV5-1 and TRBJ2-1, is KAGVTQTPRYLIKTRGQQVTLSCSPISGHRSVSWYQQTPGQGLQFLFEYFSETQRNKGNFPGRFSGRQFSNSRSEMNVSTLELGDSALYLCASSMTSGTRNEQFFGPGTRLTVL.

V and J are TRBV6-5 and TRBJ2-7; possible D gene TRBD1, 6 bases. V lost 5 bases, J lost 1 base, and 15 bases lay in between. Per germline, CDR1 MNHEY and CDR2 SVGAGI. This CDR3 spans 15 amino acids. The CDR3 bases are TGTGCCAGCAGTGCCACATCGACAGGATCCTACGAGCAGTACTTC. It is translated as CASSATSTGSYEQYF.

The chain couples TRBV28 to TRBJ2-7, with 8 bases lining up with TRBD2. Per the germline V gene, CDR1 is MDHEN and CDR2 is SYDVKM. The CDR3 loop spans 14 amino acids. V shed 6 bases and J 6 bases; nucleotides not matched to a gene: 10. CDR3 protein: CASSPTSGRREQYF. DNA of the CDR3: TGTGCCAGCAGCCCAACGAGCGGGAGACGCGAGCAGTACTTC.

This clone was picked up a small number of times. The chain is built from TRBV5-1 and TRBJ2-3; possibly TRBD1 for D (6 bases). The CDR3 loop spans 14 amino acids. Between the trimmed V and J ends, which lost 2 bases and 6 bases, there was a span of 13 bases. Germline CDR1 is SGHRS and CDR2 is YFSETQ. The CDR3 region is CASSLRPRGDTQYF. For the CDR3, the DNA is TGCGCCAGCAGCTTACGACCGAGGGGGGATACGCAGTATTTT. The full variable domain, in which reference TRBV5-1 and TRBJ2-3 provide the parts outside the CDR3, is KAGVTQTPRYLIKTRGQQVTLSCSPISGHRSVSWYQQTPGQGLQFLFEYFSETQRNKGNFPGRFSGRQFSNSRSEMNVSTLELGDSALYLCASSLRPRGDTQYFGPGTRLTVL.

The chain uses TRBV5-4 and TRBJ2-7; D is ambiguous. The CDR3 totals 13 residues. Germline values: CDR1 SGHNT, CDR2 YYREEE (reference sequence). Trimming cost V 4 bases and J 3 bases, with 11 bases left between them. The CDR3 sequence: CASSTRTVYEQYF. The CDR3 DNA reads as TGTGCCAGCAGCACGCGGACGGTCTACGAGCAGTACTTC. Supplemented by reference TRBV5-4 and TRBJ2-7, the full variable domain reads ETGVTQSPTHLIKTRGQQVTLRCSSQSGHNTVSWYQQALGQGPQFIFQYYREEENGRGNFPPRFSGLQFPNYSSELNVNALELDDSALYLCASSTRTVYEQYFGPGTRLTVT.

CDR3 DNA: TGTGCCAGCTCACCGAGCTGGAGCGCTGAAGCTTTCTTT. Its protein product is CASSPSWSAEAFF. This chain connects TRBV18 to TRBJ1-1; D call uncertain. The CDR3 is 13 residues long. The V gene lost 3 bases and the J gene lost 6 bases, with 11 bases spanning the gap. The V gene's germline CDR1 is KGHSH and CDR2 LQKENI.

A word on this clone: The junction shows a germline mismatch at one end, possibly a read error. The rearrangement uses TRBV28 and TRBJ2-3; the match to TRBD1 covers 9 bases. Germline CDR1 and CDR2: MDHEN and SYDVKM. This CDR3 has 16 amino acids. This chain's CDR3 is CASSSFTGGAGAWPSF. The CDR3 DNA is TGTGCCAGCAGTTCTTTTACAGGGGGCGCCGGGGCCTGGCCTTCTTTT. Combining the CDR3 with reference TRBV28 and TRBJ2-3 gives the whole variable domain DVKVTQSSRYLVKRTGEKVFLECVQDMDHENMFWYRQDPGLGLRLIYFSYDVKMKEKGDIPEGYSVSREKKERFSLILESASTNQTSMYLCASSSFTGGAGAWPSFGPGTRLTVL.

This chain's CDR3 is CASSQSGFSYEQYF. In DNA form, the CDR3 reads TGTGCCAGCAGCCAATCGGGGTTCTCCTACGAGCAGTACTTC. The V and J genes are TRBV5-4 and TRBJ2-7; maybe TRBD2 (5 bases). CDR1 and CDR2 from the germline V gene are SGHNT and YYREEE (reference sequence). The CDR3 is made up of 14 amino acids. Trimming stripped 4 bases from V and 0 bases from J, with 11 bases between.

The chain combines TRBV11-3 with TRBJ2-1; D is perhaps TRBD1 (6 bases). Trimming left V 10 bases short and J 1 base short, with 20 bases between. This CDR3 is 16 amino acids long. CDR1 and CDR2 from the germline V gene are SGHNT and YENEEA. The CDR3 nucleotides read TGTGCCACATACTTCCTCCCCGGACAGTCCTACAATGAGCAGTTCTTC. This codes for CATYFLPGQSYNEQFF.

The genes are TRBV9 and TRBJ2-1, with 12 bases aligning to TRBD2. V lost 4 bases and J lost 5; bases outside the gene matches: 10. CDR3 length: 17 amino acids. Germline loops: CDR1 SGDLS, CDR2 YYNGEE. The CDR3 here is CASSLEGGLAGNNEQFF. For the CDR3, the DNA is TGTGCCAGCAGCCTAGAAGGAGGACTAGCGGGAAACAATGAGCAGTTCTTC.

The rearrangement joins TRBV5-1 to TRBJ2-1; a weak D match, TRBD2 (5 bases). The CDR3 contains 12 residues. CDR1 and CDR2 (germline): SGHRS, YFSETQ. The V gene lost 4 bases and the J gene lost 7 bases, with 9 bases spanning the gap. The CDR3: CASSNWRNEQFF. CDR3 DNA sequence: TGCGCCAGCAGCAACTGGAGGAATGAGCAGTTCTTC.

The rearrangement joins TRBV29-1 to TRBJ1-4; D is uncertain. V lost 5 bases and J lost 6, with 10 bases in between. This CDR3 comprises 12 residues. Germline V gene data show CDR1 as SQVTM and CDR2 as ANQGSEA. CDR3 sequence reads: CSVLSLDEKLFF. CDR3 sequence (DNA): TGCAGCGTTCTGTCTCTGGATGAAAAACTGTTTTTT.

The genes are TRBV2 and TRBJ2-3, with TRBD2 matching over 9 bases. Germline V gene sequence: CDR1 SNHLY, CDR2 FYNNEI. The CDR3 contains 15 residues. Trimming cost V 5 bases and J 5 bases; bases outside gene matches: 8. CDR3 sequence (DNA): TGTGCCAGCAGTCCGGACAGCGGGAGGCGAGATACGCAGTATTTT. Its translation: CASSPDSGRRDTQYF.

CDR3 bases: TGTGCCAGCACAAGAGCGGGAGGAGAGTTCAATGAGCAGTTCTTC. As protein: CASTRAGGEFNEQFF. The gene calls are TRBV11-2 and TRBJ2-1; 9 nucleotides match TRBD2. Germline V CDR1 and CDR2: SGHAT, FQNNGV. The CDR3 runs to 15 residues. V shed 7 bases, J shed 6 bases, and the junction held 10 bases outside the gene matches.

This clone appeared a single time. V usage is TRBV7-9 and J usage is TRBJ2-6; D ambiguous. This CDR3 comprises 13 residues. Germline assignment: CDR1 SEHNR and CDR2 FQNEAQ (reference sequence). V gave up 6 bases and J gave up 0 bases, with 3 bases separating them. In DNA form, the CDR3 reads TGTGCCAGCAGTGGCTCTGGGGCCAACGTCCTGACTTTC. Protein: CASSGSGANVLTF.

The rearrangement joins TRBV2 to TRBJ2-2; D perhaps matches TRBD2 (6 bases). The CDR3 covers 14 residues. Trimming pared 7 bases from V and 4 bases from J, leaving 13 bases between. Germline V gene lookup returns CDR1 SNHLY and CDR2 FYNNEI. DNA of the CDR3: TGTGCCAGCACCGTGGAGGGGTCCACCGGGGAGCTGTTTTTT. Its translation: CASTVEGSTGELFF. The variable domain in full, with the rest retrieved from reference TRBV2 and TRBJ2-2, is EPEVTQTPSHQVTQMGQEVILRCVPISNHLYFYWYRQILGQKVEFLVSFYNNEISEKSEIFDDQFSVERPDGSNFTLKIRSTKLEDSAMYFCASTVEGSTGELFFGEGSRLTVL.

The chain joins TRBV27 to TRBJ2-4; 12 positions agree with TRBD2. Germline trimming cut 4 bases from V and 0 bases from J; bases unmatched to any gene: 7. This CDR3 is 18 amino acids long. CDR1 and CDR2 (germline): MNHEY, SMNVEV (reference sequence). CDR3 DNA: TGTGCCAGCAGTTCTGGACTAGCGGGGCCTCTAGCCAAAAACATTCAGTACTTC. Its translation is CASSSGLAGPLAKNIQYF.

The CDR3 loop is CASSSNRGYEQYF. The CDR3 DNA reads as TGTGCCAGCAGTTCAAACAGGGGCTACGAGCAGTACTTC. The chain carries TRBV11-3 and TRBJ2-7; TRBD1 aligns across 7 bases. The germline gives CDR1 SGHNT, CDR2 YENEEA. V lost 6 bases to trimming and J lost 3 bases; unmatched junction nucleotides: 5. The CDR3 extends over 13 amino acids.

The J gene is TRBJ2-7, the V gene TRBV10-2; the match to TRBD2 covers 9 bases. The CDR3 consists of 16 residues. After removal of 3 bases from V and 3 bases from J, the junction contained 9 bases not matched to a gene. CDR1 WSHSY and CDR2 SAAADI come from the germline V gene. The CDR3 coding sequence is TGCGCCAGCAGTGACCCCCTAGCGGGACCTGGCTACGAGCAGTACTTC. It encodes CASSDPLAGPGYEQYF.

The V and J genes are TRBV7-8 and TRBJ1-5; possibly TRBD1 for D (6 bases). The germline CDR1 and CDR2 sequences are SGHVS and FQNEAQ. Trimming left V 1 base short and J 5 bases short, with 12 bases between. The CDR3 extends over 15 amino acids. The CDR3 sequence: CASSLGGAGHQPQHF. The DNA of the CDR3 is TGTGCCAGCAGCTTAGGGGGGGCAGGCCATCAGCCCCAGCATTTT. The full variable domain, completed using reference TRBV7-8 and TRBJ1-5, is GAGVSQSPRYKVAKRGQDVALRCDPISGHVSLFWYQQALGQGPEFLTYFQNEAQLDKSGLPSDRFFAERPEGSVSTLKIQRTQQEDSAVYLCASSLGGAGHQPQHFGDGTRLSIL.

The chain is built from TRBV9 and TRBJ2-2; tentative D call: TRBD1 (5 bases). There are 14 residues in the CDR3. Germline V gene lookup returns CDR1 SGDLS and CDR2 YYNGEE. Trimming took 3 bases from V and 6 from J, leaving 12 bases between them. The CDR3 protein is CASSGFQGSGELFF. The CDR3 coding sequence is TGTGCCAGCAGCGGATTCCAGGGTTCCGGGGAGCTGTTTTTT.